The 30 T cell receptor beta chains reported below all come from one sample, sequenced in a study of T cell repertoires in cytomegalovirus infection. These receptors have no identified antigens. In TCRdb, the reads were re-called with MiXCR into one record per CDR3 protein. The sample lists approximately 1,000,000 distinct CDR3 sequences; 31% were seen once. The sequencing here drew on cultured CD8+ T cells from PBMCs, taken from culture after CMV antigen stimulation. These receptors were taken from a human donor in good health (CMV status not recorded). Some clones in this sample may be carry-over from other donors' samples.

This clonotype came up a few times. The chain joins TRBV6-2 or TRBV6-3 to TRBJ2-7, with D possibly being TRBD1 (5 bases). Germline loops: CDR1 MNHEY, CDR2 SVGEGT. The CDR3 has 16 amino acids. Deletions cut 0 bases from V and 6 bases from J, with 18 bases between. Written as DNA, the CDR3 is TGTGCCAGCAGTTACTCAACCCGCCTGGGGCTAACCGAGCAGTACGTC. It translates to CASSYSTRLGLTEQYV.

As to this clonotype: One junction end disagrees with the germline gene, perhaps due to a read error. The rearrangement joins TRBV14 to TRBJ1-2; 8 bases are a match to TRBD1. Germline CDR1 SGHDN, CDR2 FVKESK. The CDR3 length is 15 residues. DNA of the CDR3: TGTACCAGCAGCCAAGAAGAGACAGGGGCACATGGCTACACCTTC. Translated, it gives CTSSQEETGAHGYTF.

This clonotype showed up just a few times. The rearrangement joins TRBV20-1 to TRBJ2-3, with 7 bases lining up with TRBD2. There are 15 residues in the CDR3. The germline V gene has CDR1 DFQATT and CDR2 SNEGSKA (reference sequence). V shed 6 bases, J shed 2 bases, and the junction held 11 bases outside the gene matches. As DNA, the CDR3 is TGCAGTGCCCGAGGCGCTAGCGGATACACAGATACGCAGTATTTT. Amino acids: CSARGASGYTDTQYF.

V usage is TRBV4-1 and J usage is TRBJ2-7; no clear D gene. CDR3 length equals 15 residues. V was cut by 2 bases and J by 2 bases, with 13 bases left in between. Germline V lookup: CDR1 MGHRA, CDR2 YSYEKL. The CDR3 reads CASSQIPKGTYEQYF. CDR3 coding DNA: TGCGCCAGCAGCCAAATCCCGAAGGGAACCTACGAGCAGTACTTC.

Ten or more counts support this clonotype. This chain uses TRBV6-1 with TRBJ2-7; D remains ambiguous. With 6 bases removed from V and 4 bases from J, the gap between germline ends came to 7 bases. The germline V gene has CDR1 MNHNS and CDR2 SASEGT. The CDR3 sequence is 11 residues long. CDR3 DNA sequence: TGTGCCAGCAGGGCTATTTACGAGCAGTACTTC. Its translation: CASRAIYEQYF.

This clonotype was seen only a few times. The rearrangement joins TRBV6-8 to TRBJ2-2; 8 bases are a match to TRBD1. V was pared by 5 bases and J by 3 bases, with 2 bases of the junction left unmatched. The CDR3 totals 14 residues. The germline V gene has CDR1 MNHGY and CDR2 SAAAGT. In DNA form, the CDR3 reads TGTGCCAGCAGTCAGGACAGGGACACCGGGGAGCTGTTTTTT. Translating gives CASSQDRDTGELFF.

This clonotype has just a few counts. The CDR3 loop reads CASSQYTGMNTGELFF. CDR3 coding DNA: TGCGCCAGCAGCCAATATACCGGGATGAACACCGGGGAGCTGTTTTTT. The J gene is TRBJ2-2, the V gene TRBV4-1; perhaps TRBD2 as D (5 bases). Per germline, CDR1 MGHRA and CDR2 YSYEKL. CDR3 length: 16 amino acids. V lost 2 bases, J lost 1 base, and 11 bases lay in between.

This clonotype has only a few counts. J is TRBJ1-4 and V is TRBV25-1; the match to TRBD1 covers 10 bases. In germline, CDR1 is MGHDK, CDR2 SYGVNS. The CDR3 totals 15 residues. V lost 4 bases and J lost 5; bases outside the gene matches: 4. The CDR3 loop is CASSARQGANEKLFF. The DNA for the CDR3 is TGTGCCAGCAGTGCTAGACAGGGGGCGAATGAAAAACTGTTTTTT.

Turning to this clonotype: A junction boundary mismatches the germline segment, possibly from a read error. The rearrangement uses TRBV14 and TRBJ2-1, with TRBD2 identical over 9 bases. This CDR3 is built from 15 residues. Looked up from germline, CDR1 is SGHDN and CDR2 is FVKESK. CDR3 sequence (DNA): TGTGCCAGCACCCAAAGTGGGATTAGCGGGGGAACCATATTCTTC. Encoded protein: CASTQSGISGGTIFF.

There are many counts of this clonotype. The rearrangement links TRBV5-6 to TRBJ1-2; D gene unclear. Germline CDR1 reads SGHDT; CDR2 reads YYEEEE. V was shortened by 1 base and J by 1 base, with 17 bases between the two germline ends. The CDR3 is 17 amino acids. CDR3: CASSLPPGKGLNYGYTF. The CDR3 DNA follows: TGTGCCAGCAGCTTGCCTCCGGGGAAAGGCCTTAACTATGGCTACACCTTC.

Turning to this clonotype: This sequence may be a read error, since a much larger clone differs from it by one base. This rearrangement joins TRBV19 to TRBJ2-6; D gene ambiguous. There are 14 residues in the CDR3. From germline, CDR1 is LNHDA and CDR2 SQIVND (reference sequence). The CDR3 region is CVSTESSGANVLTF. The CDR3 region has the DNA TGTGTCAGTACCGAGAGCTCTGGGGCCAACGTCCTGACTTTC.

This rearrangement joins TRBV7-8 to TRBJ1-1, with unresolved D. Trimming removed 5 bases at V and 5 bases at J, with 9 bases between. CDR3 length: 12 amino acids. The germline V gene has CDR1 SGHVS and CDR2 FQNEAQ. CDR3: CASSPAQTEAFF. The CDR3, as DNA: TGTGCCAGCAGCCCGGCCCAGACTGAAGCTTTCTTT.

The rearrangement links TRBV27 to TRBJ2-7, with TRBD2 matching 7 bases. The trim removed 6 bases at V and 0 bases at J, leaving 11 bases unmatched. The CDR3 extends over 16 amino acids. CDR1 and CDR2 (germline): MNHEY, SMNVEV (reference sequence). DNA of the CDR3: TGTGCCAGCAGCGTAGCGGGCAGCCCTTTCTCCTACGAGCAGTACTTC. Amino acids: CASSVAGSPFSYEQYF.

This clonotype was observed a few times. V gene TRBV5-6 combines with J gene TRBJ2-3; tentatively, D is TRBD1 or TRBD2 (5 bases each). V was clipped by 4 bases and J by 6 bases, with 18 bases between them. CDR1 is SGHDT, CDR2 YYEEEE, per germline. The CDR3 totals 15 residues. The DNA for the CDR3 is TGTGCCAGCAGCGACGCCGGGACCATCCCCGATACGCAGTATTTT. Residues: CASSDAGTIPDTQYF.

The J gene is TRBJ2-3, the V gene TRBV4-1; D is uncertain. V was shortened by 0 bases and J by 5 bases, with 9 bases between the two germline ends. The V gene's germline CDR1 is MGHRA and CDR2 YSYEKL. This CDR3 spans 14 amino acids. The CDR3 reads CASSQDAVGDTQYF. CDR3 DNA sequence: TGCGCCAGCAGCCAAGATGCGGTAGGAGATACGCAGTATTTT.

The rearrangement joins TRBV19 to TRBJ1-2, with D possibly TRBD1 on 5 matching bases. CDR3 length: 15 amino acids. Germline V lookup: CDR1 LNHDA, CDR2 SQIVND (reference sequence). The V and J ends lost 2 bases and 5 bases respectively, with 15 bases between them. CDR3 coding DNA: TGTGCCAGTAGTATAACAATCGGGGACTTTTATGGCTACACCTTC. Protein sequence: CASSITIGDFYGYTF.

The V gene is TRBV7-4, the J gene TRBJ2-5, with 8 bases that match TRBD2. The V gene end was trimmed by 9 bases and the J gene end by 2 bases; junction bases not matched to a gene: 5. CDR1 and CDR2 from the germline V gene are SGHVT and SQSDAQ. The CDR3 is 13 amino acids. In DNA form, the CDR3 reads TGTGCCAGTAGCGGGAAGGGTCAAGAGACCCAGTACTTC. It specifies CASSGKGQETQYF.

This clonotype was found many times. The chain has TRBV7-2 and TRBJ2-3, with D possibly matching TRBD2 (6 bases). Germline loops: CDR1 SGHTA, CDR2 FQGNSA. This CDR3 has 18 residues. The germline V and J ends were trimmed by 1 base and 2 bases, with 19 bases remaining between them. CDR3 in DNA: TGTGCCAGCAGCTTAGTGATCGTTGGGGGGTTAAACACAGATACGCAGTATTTT. It yields the protein CASSLVIVGGLNTDTQYF.

The CDR3 is CASSLTGAGVNTEAFF. The CDR3, as DNA: TGCGCCAGCAGCTTGACAGGGGCAGGGGTGAACACTGAAGCTTTCTTT. The chain combines TRBV5-1 with TRBJ1-1; 7 nucleotides line up with TRBD1. Losses at the gene ends were 1 base for V and 0 bases for J; bases not matched to a gene: 6. CDR3 length: 16 amino acids. Germline lookup yields CDR1 SGHRS and CDR2 YFSETQ. The complete variable domain, with remaining parts taken from reference TRBV5-1 and TRBJ1-1, reads KAGVTQTPRYLIKTRGQQVTLSCSPISGHRSVSWYQQTPGQGLQFLFEYFSETQRNKGNFPGRFSGRQFSNSRSEMNVSTLELGDSALYLCASSLTGAGVNTEAFFGQGTRLTVV.

This clonotype was detected only a few times. The rearrangement joins TRBV27 to TRBJ1-1; D remains ambiguous. CDR1 is MNHEY, CDR2 SMNVEV, per germline (reference sequence). CDR3 length: 13 amino acids. The V and J ends lost 8 bases and 1 base respectively, with 11 bases between them. CDR3 sequence (DNA): TGTGCCAGCCGACCCCTTAGGAACACTGAAGCTTTCTTT. It encodes CASRPLRNTEAFF.

This rearrangement joins TRBV27 to TRBJ2-2; the D is unclear. The length of the CDR3 is 14 residues. V lost 5 bases, J lost 3 bases, and 10 bases lay in between. Germline V gene sequence: CDR1 MNHEY, CDR2 SMNVEV (reference sequence). In DNA, the CDR3 is TGTGCCAGCAGTCCCGGGTTTGACACCGGGGAGCTGTTTTTT. This sequence encodes CASSPGFDTGELFF.

The V gene is TRBV7-8, the J gene TRBJ2-7, with D perhaps matching TRBD2 (6 bases). The CDR3 is 14 residues long. The germline CDR1 and CDR2 sequences are SGHVS and FQNEAQ. With 3 bases removed from V and 2 bases from J, the gap between germline ends came to 11 bases. This chain's CDR3 is CASSFWEDPYEQYV. The DNA of the CDR3 is TGTGCCAGCAGCTTCTGGGAGGACCCCTACGAGCAGTACGTC.

This clonotype was seen at least ten times. The CDR3 protein is CASSAGRGWPEAFF. DNA of the CDR3: TGTGCCAGCAGTGCCGGACGGGGTTGGCCTGAAGCTTTCTTT. V and J are TRBV6-1 and TRBJ1-1, with unresolved D. The CDR3 totals 14 residues. V shed 4 bases and J shed 6 bases, with 15 bases lying between them. Germline V gives CDR1 MNHNS, CDR2 SASEGT.

The sample holds one count of this clonotype. This sequence joins TRBV27 and TRBJ2-3; 9 bases are shared with TRBD2. The CDR3 covers 15 residues. The junction had 4 bases not matched to a gene; V was cut back by 3 bases and J by 3 bases. Per germline, CDR1 MNHEY and CDR2 SMNVEV (reference sequence). CDR3 sequence: CASSFAGGRTDTQYF. The CDR3 DNA reads as TGTGCCAGCAGTTTCGCGGGGGGGCGAACAGATACGCAGTATTTT.

The chain has TRBV7-2 and TRBJ2-1, with TRBD2 matching over 8 bases. The V segment lost 11 bases and the J segment 5 bases; nucleotides outside the gene matches: 5. CDR1 SGHTA and CDR2 FQGNSA come from the germline V gene. The CDR3 is made up of 12 amino acids. The CDR3 bases are TGTGCCTGGCGGGGGGACCACAATGAGCAGTTCTTC. Its translation is CAWRGDHNEQFF.

This clonotype has more than one count but fewer than ten. The chain links TRBV6-1 to TRBJ1-2; unclear D gene. In germline, CDR1 is MNHNS, CDR2 SASEGT. Deletions cut 5 bases from V and 4 bases from J, with 11 bases between. The CDR3 contains 13 residues. The CDR3 bases are TGTGCCAGCAGTTCTTCCGACCCCTATGGCTACACCTTC. It translates to CASSSSDPYGYTF.

The V gene is TRBV5-1, the J gene TRBJ2-2; TRBD2 agrees at 9 bases. After removal of 1 base from V and 4 bases from J, the junction contained 8 bases not matched to a gene. CDR1 and CDR2 from the germline V gene are SGHRS and YFSETQ. The CDR3 has 17 residues. Here the CDR3 DNA reads TGCGCCAGCAGCTTGAGCGGGGGGCCCTTGCGCACCGGGGAGCTGTTTTTT. Residues: CASSLSGGPLRTGELFF.

The chain combines TRBV13 with TRBJ2-5; D is uncertain. Trimming took off 6 bases at V and 7 bases at J, with 12 bases between the two ends. Germline CDR1 reads PRHDT; CDR2 reads FYEKMQ (reference sequence). This CDR3 spans 12 amino acids. CDR3 bases: TGTGCCAGCAGTGTGAGTGGACGGACCCAGTACTTC. As protein: CASSVSGRTQYF.

A few counts support this clonotype. The V call is TRBV24-1, the J call TRBJ2-5; D may be TRBD1 or TRBD2 (6 bases each). Germline assignment: CDR1 KGHDR and CDR2 SFDVKD. The CDR3 contains 14 residues. V was cut by 8 bases and J by 2 bases, with 14 bases left in between. The DNA for the CDR3 is TGTGCCACCATGGGTCGGGGGCAACAAGAGACCCAGTACTTC. Protein product: CATMGRGQQETQYF.

The chain carries TRBV6-5 and TRBJ1-2; no clear D. Trimming cost V 2 bases and J 7 bases, with 14 bases left between them. Germline V lookup: CDR1 MNHEY, CDR2 SVGAGI. CDR3 length: 14 amino acids. The CDR3, as DNA: TGTGCCAGCAGTTACCGTCAGTCGGCTGGTGGCTACACCTTC. Translated: CASSYRQSAGGYTF.